These 31 T cell receptor beta chains were sequenced from one sample in a study of blood T cell repertoires in COVID-19. TCRdb's copy holds only in-frame clones and misses some; the assay was immunoSEQ multiplex PCR. The sample records approximately 55,000 clones, 90% being singletons. The sample was peripheral blood. The receptors shown here come from a man aged 35 to 55 with acute or convalescent COVID-19.

J is TRBJ1-5 and V is TRBV19, with D perhaps matching TRBD1 (5 bases). The V end was cut by 5 bases, the J end by 0 bases, with 8 bases between. Germline loops: CDR1 LNHDA, CDR2 SQIVND (reference sequence). The CDR3 spans 14 residues. The CDR3 DNA reads TGTGCCAGTAGTGCGGACACTAGCAATCAGCCCCAGCATTTT. This encodes CASSADTSNQPQHF. The whole variable domain, filled in from reference TRBV19 and TRBJ1-5, reads DGGITQSPKYLFRKEGQNVTLSCEQNLNHDAMYWYRQDPGQGLRLIYYSQIVNDFQKGDIAEGYSVSREKKESFPLTVTSAQKNPTAFYLCASSADTSNQPQHFGDGTRLSIL.

The J gene is TRBJ1-1, the V gene TRBV2; 8 bases align to TRBD1. The V gene's germline CDR1 is SNHLY and CDR2 FYNNEI. V shed 6 bases and J 10 bases; nucleotides not matched to a gene: 4. This CDR3 comprises 11 residues. The CDR3 sequence: CASSLDRGAFF. The DNA for the CDR3 is TGTGCCAGCAGCCTAGACAGGGGAGCTTTCTTT.

As to this clone: The junction shows a germline mismatch at one end, possibly a read error. The V call is TRBV5-1, the J call TRBJ1-1, with D possibly TRBD1 on 5 matching bases. Looked up from germline, CDR1 is SGHRS and CDR2 is YFSETQ. The CDR3 length is 13 residues. CDR3 protein: CASREGPNNEAFF. Here the CDR3 DNA reads TGCGCCAGCAGGGAGGGACCGAACAATGAAGCTTTCTTT.

The rearrangement joins TRBV19 to TRBJ1-1; no reliable D call. The V end was cut by 5 bases, the J end by 0 bases, with 10 bases between. The CDR3 sequence is 14 residues long. Germline CDR1 and CDR2: LNHDA and SQIVND (reference sequence). The DNA of the CDR3 is TGTGCCAGTAGTCTAGGGCAGGTGAACACTGAAGCTTTCTTT. Translation: CASSLGQVNTEAFF.

The V call is TRBV3-1 (or the pseudogene TRBV3-2), the J call TRBJ2-2; perhaps TRBD1 as D (5 bases). Germline V gene sequence: CDR1 LGHDT, CDR2 YNNKEL (reference sequence). The CDR3 is 16 amino acids. Trimming removed 4 bases at V and 3 bases at J, with 15 bases between. As DNA, the CDR3 is TGTGCCAGCAGCCCGTGGACAAAACCGGACACCGGGGAGCTGTTTTTT. It translates to CASSPWTKPDTGELFF.

The chain uses TRBV7-2 and TRBJ2-3; D is unclear. Germline V gives CDR1 SGHTA, CDR2 FQGNSA. Trimming took 1 base from V and 1 from J, leaving 3 bases between them. The CDR3 has 13 amino acids. The CDR3 region is CASSLDCTDTQYF. The CDR3 nucleotides are TGTGCCAGCAGCTTAGACTGCACAGATACGCAGTATTTT.

This clone was observed once. The chain recombines TRBV10-3 with TRBJ2-1, with 8 bases matching TRBD2. Germline CDR1 reads ENHRY; CDR2 reads SYGVKD. The V and J ends lost 0 bases and 0 bases, in that order; junction bases with no gene match: 4. The length of the CDR3 is 17 residues. The CDR3 nucleotides read TGTGCCATCAGTGAGTCGAAGCGGGGGAGCTCCTACAATGAGCAGTTCTTC. Its protein is CAISESKRGSSYNEQFF.

The chain combines TRBV10-1 with TRBJ2-3; 8 bases line up with TRBD2. CDR1 and CDR2 from the germline V gene are WNHNN and SYGVQD (reference sequence). The CDR3 has 17 amino acids. The trim removed 0 bases at V and 2 bases at J, leaving 7 bases unmatched. CDR3 protein: CASSESGAAGVTDTQYF. CDR3 nucleotide sequence: TGCGCCAGCAGTGAGTCCGGTGCAGCGGGGGTCACAGATACGCAGTATTTT.

This chain connects TRBV29-1 to TRBJ2-3, with D tentatively TRBD1 (7 bases). The CDR3 contains 13 residues. V lost 5 bases and J 4 bases, leaving 13 bases between the germline ends. Germline V lookup: CDR1 SQVTM, CDR2 ANQGSEA. The CDR3 loop is CSVQEGAADTQYF. Written as DNA, the CDR3 is TGCAGCGTTCAGGAGGGGGCGGCAGATACGCAGTATTTT.

The chain is built from TRBV5-1 and TRBJ1-5; perhaps TRBD1 as D (5 bases). Trimming removed 10 bases from V and 2 bases from J, with 10 bases in between. The CDR3 is 12 amino acids. Germline V lookup: CDR1 SGHRS, CDR2 YFSETQ. The CDR3 DNA reads as TGCGCCCTCGGGGGGGGCAATCAGCCCCAGCATTTT. It codes for CALGGGNQPQHF. The full variable domain, with the rest looked up from reference TRBV5-1 and TRBJ1-5, is KAGVTQTPRYLIKTRGQQVTLSCSPISGHRSVSWYQQTPGQGLQFLFEYFSETQRNKGNFPGRFSGRQFSNSRSEMNVSTLELGDSALYLCALGGGNQPQHFGDGTRLSIL.

The gene calls are TRBV28 and TRBJ1-3; D gene uncertain. This CDR3 comprises 12 residues. The germline gives CDR1 MDHEN, CDR2 SYDVKM. Trimming stripped 6 bases from V and 3 bases from J, with 6 bases between. CDR3 DNA: TGTGCCAGCAGCCACGGTGGAAACACCATATATTTT. Residues: CASSHGGNTIYF.

This chain uses TRBV5-4 with TRBJ2-5; TRBD1 agrees at 7 bases. V trimming: 4 bases; J trimming: 4 bases; junction bases outside the gene matches: 13. CDR1 is SGHNT, CDR2 YYREEE, per germline (reference sequence). The CDR3 has 16 amino acids. CDR3 in DNA: TGTGCCAGCAGCCCTCGACGACAGGGTGAGGGAGAGACCCAGTACTTC. Translation gives CASSPRRQGEGETQYF. Combining the CDR3 with reference TRBV5-4 and TRBJ2-5 gives the whole variable domain ETGVTQSPTHLIKTRGQQVTLRCSSQSGHNTVSWYQQALGQGPQFIFQYYREEENGRGNFPPRFSGLQFPNYSSELNVNALELDDSALYLCASSPRRQGEGETQYFGPGTRLLVL.

The V call is TRBV5-4, the J call TRBJ2-7; 10 bases are shared with TRBD1. J lost 5 bases, V lost 0 bases, and 5 bases had no gene match. Germline CDR1 is SGHNT and CDR2 is YYREEE (reference sequence). This CDR3 has 15 residues. CDR3 coding DNA: TGTGCCAGCAGCTTGGGCCGACAGGGGGCTCACGAGCAGTACTTC. Its protein is CASSLGRQGAHEQYF.

CDR3 coding DNA: TGTGCCAGCAGTTACTACAGGGGGGGGAACACCATATATTTT. It specifies CASSYYRGGNTIYF. The chain uses TRBV6-5 and TRBJ1-3; TRBD1 aligns across 8 bases. CDR3 size: 14 residues. J lost 7 bases, V lost 1 base, and 3 bases had no gene match. Germline assignment: CDR1 MNHEY and CDR2 SVGAGI.

The J gene is TRBJ2-7, the V gene TRBV5-4; 8 nucleotides align to TRBD2. This CDR3 spans 14 amino acids. V gave up 6 bases and J gave up 7 bases; unmatched junction bases: 12. The germline V gene has CDR1 SGHNT and CDR2 YYREEE (reference sequence). The CDR3 sequence: CASNRGSGSEEQYF. The DNA of the CDR3 is TGTGCCAGCAACCGAGGGAGCGGGAGCGAAGAGCAGTACTTC.

This clone occurred once. The chain links TRBV9 to TRBJ1-6; 9 bases match TRBD1. This CDR3 is built from 15 residues. CDR1 SGDLS and CDR2 YYNGEE come from the germline V gene. With 4 bases clipped from V and 10 bases from J, the junction kept 9 bases outside the gene matches. CDR3 residues: CASSPRTGAGSPLHF. The CDR3 DNA is TGTGCCAGCAGCCCACGGACAGGGGCCGGATCACCCCTCCACTTT.

This chain links TRBV3-1 (or the pseudogene TRBV3-2) with TRBJ2-7; TRBD2 matches 10 bases. This CDR3 contains 17 residues. Per the germline V gene, CDR1 is LGHDT and CDR2 is YNNKEL (reference sequence). V shed 3 bases and J 4 bases; nucleotides not matched to a gene: 12. The CDR3 spells CASSQQGLAGVIYEQYF. The DNA for the CDR3 is TGTGCCAGCAGCCAGCAAGGTCTAGCGGGAGTTATTTACGAGCAGTACTTC.

This chain links TRBV2 with TRBJ2-2; TRBD1 matches 9 bases. V dropped 5 bases and J dropped 0; count of bases not matched to a gene: 1. The length of the CDR3 is 15 residues. Germline V gene sequence: CDR1 SNHLY, CDR2 FYNNEI. The CDR3 nucleotides are TGTGCCAGCAGTTGGGACAGGGCGAACACCGGGGAGCTGTTTTTT. This sequence encodes CASSWDRANTGELFF.

The gene calls are TRBV5-5 and TRBJ2-5, with TRBD1 matching over 7 bases. CDR1 SGHKS and CDR2 YYEKEE come from the germline V gene (reference sequence). J gave up 1 base and V 0 bases, and 3 bases lay outside the gene matches. The CDR3 runs to 15 residues. The DNA for the CDR3 is TGTGCCAGCAGCTTGGCCGGGACAGTCCAAGAGACCCAGTACTTC. Its protein product is CASSLAGTVQETQYF.

CDR3 nucleotides: TGCAGCGTTTATGGACAGGGCGGGGGCTACACCTTC. It specifies CSVYGQGGGYTF. This rearrangement joins TRBV29-1 to TRBJ1-2, with TRBD1 matching 8 bases. This CDR3 is built from 12 residues. Germline loops: CDR1 SQVTM, CDR2 ANQGSEA. The V segment lost 5 bases and the J segment 8 bases; nucleotides outside the gene matches: 7.

V gene TRBV10-3 combines with J gene TRBJ1-5, with D possibly matching TRBD1 (5 bases). Germline V CDR1 and CDR2: ENHRY, SYGVKD. The CDR3 spans 14 residues. Trimming left V 0 bases short and J 4 bases short, with 7 bases between. The CDR3 DNA follows: TGTGCCATCAGTGAGTCGACAGCTAATCAGCCCCAGCATTTT. This encodes CAISESTANQPQHF.

This chain joins TRBV18 and TRBJ2-7; 10 bases map to TRBD2. With 0 bases clipped from V and 0 bases from J, the junction kept 8 bases outside the gene matches. Germline CDR1 reads KGHSH; CDR2 reads LQKENI. The CDR3 covers 18 residues. CDR3 protein: CASSPPVSLAGDSYEQYF. CDR3 nucleotides: TGTGCCAGCTCACCACCGGTTAGCCTAGCGGGGGACTCCTACGAGCAGTACTTC.

The genes are TRBV7-3 and TRBJ2-7; D perhaps matches TRBD1 (6 bases). Germline V gene lookup returns CDR1 SGHTA and CDR2 FQGTGA. The CDR3 extends over 13 amino acids. V was shortened by 5 bases and J by 7 bases, with 15 bases between the two germline ends. The DNA for the CDR3 is TGTGCCAGCAGCCTGGGACATCTGAAAGAGCAGTACTTC. This translates into CASSLGHLKEQYF. Combining the CDR3 with reference TRBV7-3 and TRBJ2-7 gives the whole variable domain GAGVSQTPSNKVTEKGKYVELRCDPISGHTALYWYRQSLGQGPEFLIYFQGTGAADDSGLPNDRFFAVRPEGSVSTLKIQRTERGDSAVYLCASSLGHLKEQYFGPGTRLTVT.

This chain links TRBV7-2 with TRBJ2-7; D is unclear. In germline, CDR1 is SGHTA, CDR2 FQGNSA. Trimming cost V 0 bases and J 2 bases, with 11 bases left between them. This CDR3 comprises 15 residues. The CDR3 coding sequence is TGTGCCAGCAGCTTAGCTGTTAGCTCACCCTACGAGCAGTACTTC. It specifies CASSLAVSSPYEQYF.

This chain connects TRBV7-9 to TRBJ2-1; TRBD2 might be the D (6 bases). Germline lookup yields CDR1 SEHNR and CDR2 FQNEAQ (reference sequence). The CDR3 runs 14 residues. Trimming stripped 2 bases from V and 4 bases from J, with 9 bases between. CDR3 nucleotide sequence: TGTGCCAGCAGCTTATACGGGAGTTACAATGAGCAGTTCTTC. Its protein product is CASSLYGSYNEQFF.

The rearrangement links TRBV7-9 to TRBJ1-5; TRBD1 agrees at 7 bases. The CDR3 loop spans 15 amino acids. Germline values: CDR1 SEHNR, CDR2 FQNEAQ (reference sequence). Losses at the gene ends were 1 base for V and 4 bases for J; bases not matched to a gene: 4. Written as DNA, the CDR3 is TGTGCCAGCAGCTTAGGAGGGACAGTTAATCAGCCCCAGCATTTT. Translation gives CASSLGGTVNQPQHF.

CDR3 nucleotide sequence: TGTGCCAGCAGTTACTCGACTGGGGGCGTGAACACTGAAGCTTTCTTT. Its translation is CASSYSTGGVNTEAFF. The chain employs TRBV6-2 or TRBV6-3 and TRBJ1-1, with D possibly TRBD1 on 6 matching bases. Trimming took 0 bases from V and 0 from J, leaving 11 bases between them. CDR3 length: 16 amino acids. Germline V gene data show CDR1 as MNHEY and CDR2 as SVGEGT.

This clone was detected only once. The J gene is TRBJ2-7, the V gene TRBV5-1; 9 nucleotides align to TRBD1. The junction had 7 bases not matched to a gene; V was cut back by 4 bases and J by 5 bases. This CDR3 spans 14 amino acids. CDR1 and CDR2 from the germline V gene are SGHRS and YFSETQ. The CDR3 loop is CASSPGTGRHEQYF. The CDR3 DNA reads TGCGCCAGCAGCCCAGGGACAGGGCGCCACGAGCAGTACTTC. Using reference TRBV5-1 and TRBJ2-7 for the parts outside the CDR3, the full variable domain is KAGVTQTPRYLIKTRGQQVTLSCSPISGHRSVSWYQQTPGQGLQFLFEYFSETQRNKGNFPGRFSGRQFSNSRSEMNVSTLELGDSALYLCASSPGTGRHEQYFGPGTRLTVT.

The rearrangement joins TRBV6-2 or TRBV6-3 to TRBJ1-2; D not resolved. The germline V and J ends were trimmed by 0 bases and 5 bases, with 13 bases remaining between them. In germline, CDR1 is MNHEY, CDR2 SVGEGT. The CDR3 is 15 amino acids. The CDR3 sequence is CASSYSRGIEYGYTF. CDR3 bases: TGTGCCAGCAGTTACTCACGGGGAATTGAGTATGGCTACACCTTC.

The V gene is TRBV7-2, the J gene TRBJ2-7; 11 bases are a match to TRBD2. The junction had 6 bases not matched to a gene; V was cut back by 5 bases and J by 6 bases. The CDR3 runs to 14 residues. Per germline, CDR1 SGHTA and CDR2 FQGNSA. This chain's CDR3 is CASSVLAGVGEQYF. The CDR3 nucleotides are TGTGCCAGCAGCGTACTAGCGGGAGTAGGCGAGCAGTACTTC.

V and J are TRBV5-1 and TRBJ2-1; weak D call: TRBD2 (6 bases). CDR3 length: 13 residues. V was pared by 0 bases and J by 7 bases, with 8 bases between. Germline V gene sequence: CDR1 SGHRS, CDR2 YFSETQ. This chain's CDR3 is CASSLGLVNEQFF. The CDR3 DNA follows: TGCGCCAGCAGCTTGGGACTAGTAAATGAGCAGTTCTTC.